What follows are 8 T cell receptor beta chains derived from one specimen sequenced in a study of blood T cell repertoires in COVID-19. Data came from immunoSEQ multiplex PCR; TCRdb stores just in-frame clones and leaves some out. The sample has under 55,000 clones; roughly 80% are singletons. Specimen: peripheral blood. The origin of the receptors is a man between 65 and 85 years old with acute or convalescent COVID-19.

This CDR3 reads CSVEEGRYEQYF. CDR3 DNA sequence: TGCAGCGTTGAAGAAGGCAGGTACGAGCAGTACTTC. V usage is TRBV29-1 and J usage is TRBJ2-7; no clear D gene. CDR1 is SQVTM and CDR2 is ANQGSEA in the germline V gene. Trimming stripped 0 bases from V and 4 bases from J, with 7 bases between. The CDR3 is made up of 12 amino acids.

The J gene is TRBJ1-1, the V gene TRBV3-1 (or the pseudogene TRBV3-2), with 7 bases that match TRBD1. V lost 4 bases, J lost 11 bases, and 10 bases stayed unmatched. Germline CDR1 reads LGHDT; CDR2 reads YNNKEL (reference sequence). This CDR3 is 13 amino acids long. CDR3 in DNA: TGTGCCAGCAGCCTAGAGCCACAGGGGAAGGCTTTCTTT. It yields the protein CASSLEPQGKAFF.

The chain is built from TRBV18 and TRBJ1-5, with TRBD1 identical over 7 bases. CDR1 is KGHSH, CDR2 LQKENI, per germline. The J segment lost 6 bases and the V segment lost 2 bases, leaving 1 base of the junction unmatched. The CDR3 runs to 13 residues. The CDR3 region is CASSPDRAQPQHF. The CDR3 nucleotides are TGTGCCAGCTCACCAGACAGGGCTCAGCCCCAGCATTTT.

The J gene is TRBJ1-3, the V gene TRBV3-1 (or the pseudogene TRBV3-2); D is possibly TRBD1 (6 bases). The CDR3 extends over 15 amino acids. Between the trimmed V and J ends, which lost 7 bases and 0 bases, there was a span of 13 bases. Germline V lookup: CDR1 LGHDT, CDR2 YNNKEL (reference sequence). The CDR3 DNA sequence: TGTGCCAGCAAAGTTACAGGGAGCTCTGGAAACACCATATATTTT. Protein sequence: CASKVTGSSGNTIYF.

There are a few counts of this clone. This chain links TRBV4-3 with TRBJ2-3; D is undetermined. The CDR3 sequence is 16 residues long. CDR1 is LGHNA and CDR2 is YSLEER in the germline V gene. Trimming took off 0 bases at V and 1 base at J, with 11 bases between the two ends. CDR3 residues: CASSQDGRPGTDTQYF. CDR3 coding DNA: TGCGCCAGCAGCCAAGATGGGCGTCCCGGCACAGATACGCAGTATTTT.

This clone has just a few counts. The chain has TRBV18 and TRBJ1-5, with D maybe TRBD1 (5 bases). V was shortened by 4 bases and J by 4 bases, with 20 bases between the two germline ends. The CDR3 has 17 amino acids. Germline values: CDR1 KGHSH, CDR2 LQKENI. The CDR3 coding sequence is TGTGCCAGCTCACAAAGGCAGGGTCGCCGCGCGAATCAGCCCCAGCATTTT. It yields the protein CASSQRQGRRANQPQHF.

The CDR3 nucleotides read TGTGCCAGCAGCGTACTCCCAGTCGGAGACTCTGGAAACACCATATATTTT. It is translated as CASSVLPVGDSGNTIYF. This sequence joins TRBV9 and TRBJ1-3; D is uncertain. This CDR3 contains 17 residues. V was trimmed by 1 base and J by 0 bases, leaving 14 bases between them. In germline, CDR1 is SGDLS, CDR2 YYNGEE.

The chain carries TRBV7-9 and TRBJ2-5; possibly TRBD1 for D (6 bases). Germline CDR1 and CDR2: SEHNR and FQNEAQ (reference sequence). The CDR3 is 15 amino acids. The V end lost 2 bases, the J end lost 5 bases, and 15 bases lay between the germline ends. The CDR3 DNA follows: TGTGCCAGCAGCTTAAACAGGGAGTTGGAGGAGACCCAGTACTTC. Protein sequence: CASSLNRELEETQYF. Together with reference TRBV7-9 and TRBJ2-5, the CDR3 gives the full variable domain: DTGVSQNPRHKITKRGQNVTFRCDPISEHNRLYWYRQTLGQGPEFLTYFQNEAQLEKSRLLSDRFSAERPKGSFSTLEIQRTEQGDSAMYLCASSLNRELEETQYFGPGTRLLVL.